This T cell receptor beta chain was captured in a study of T cells in Graves' hyperthyroidism and ophthalmopathy (dated by TCRdb to the late 2010s). Turning to the overall study: Peripheral blood was sampled at the time of initial diagnosis, prior to any treatment. A discovery cohort of about a hundred patients, 43 with Graves' ophthalmopathy and 55 to 65 with stable Graves' hyperthyroidism, was used to find distinguishing TCR V-J signatures. Prospective prediction of ophthalmopathy was tested in an independent validation cohort consisting of some 18 hyperthyroidism patients and 15 to 17 patients who later progressed to ophthalmopathy. The roughly 90 discovery patients were divided at random into training and test sets in a 7:3 ratio. Following sampling, methimazole starting at 30 mg daily was given to hyperthyroidism patients, and high-dose intravenous methylprednisolone was given to ophthalmopathy patients. The paper describes TCR Vbeta CDR3 sequencing of 120 to 150 peripheral blood samples, made up of 43 ophthalmopathy patients, roughly 75 hyperthyroidism patients and 17 progressor patients. In addition, the study compared T-cell repertoires in thyroid tissue and in blood from over 5 Graves' hyperthyroidism patients.

TCR beta CDR3 regions were amplified from RNA transcripts. A first-round RT-PCR of the TCR CDR3 used the HTBI primer set with the Qiagen OneStep RT-PCR kit. Libraries were constructed in a second round of multiplex PCR, after which size selection and purification were performed. The libraries were sequenced on an Illumina HiSeq2000 using paired-end 100 bp reads. As for the original processing: SOAPnuke was used to process the raw data, removing reads that contained adapters or uncalled bases, had a mean Phred below 15, or lacked an exact match to the constant primer or identifier. High-quality paired reads were merged using COPE v1.2.5, and each unique nucleotide sequence was defined as a clonotype. MiTCR v1.1 was used to align the clonotypes against IMGT TRBV, TRBD and TRBJ reference segments. Analysis was restricted to V-J combinations with a frequency above 0.0001, which covered about 99% of repertoires. The TCS score was defined as the ratio of F50 (clonal expansion) to E x V (chaos), calculated using BLOSUM62-based TCRdist between CDR3 peptides within each V-J. Welch's t-statistics and random forest reduced several hundred V-J features to fewer than 15, which were used in a naive Bayes classifier (R e1071). TCRdb passed the public sequencing reads through fastp at Q25 and MiXCR, retaining productive beta sequences. Records with the same CDR3 protein are collapsed into one entry carrying the most frequent genes and DNA. These V and J calls originate from TCRdb's pipeline instead of the authors' own analysis. The sample table contains about 300,000 distinct CDR3 sequences; only one count was recorded for roughly 19% of them. The top ten hold less than 45% of the sample.

Overall study results and their limits: Most expanded thyroid clonotypes (frequency above 0.001) were also detected in blood, suggesting blood repertoires may reflect thyroid immune responses. A model built on a 13 V-J signature distinguished ophthalmopathy from stable hyperthyroidism, reaching about 88% sensitivity and about 81% specificity in cross-validation and 80%/75% in testing. In validation, the model predicted progression to ophthalmopathy with around 71% sensitivity and 72% to 85% specificity, a median of approximately 6.7 months before onset. Sample size was not statistically predetermined, and investigators were not blinded to group allocation.

This clonotype showed up many times. This clone's antigen is unknown. Base qualities are not recorded, but no much larger clone differs from it by a single base. Moderately to severely active disease, a Clinical Activity Score of at least 3, a NOSPECS grade of at least 4, and a duration under 3 months were present in ophthalmopathy patients. The study excluded patients with uncontrolled infections, other autoimmune diseases, pregnancy or lactation. Diagnoses were based on clinical symptoms, serum thyroxine and TRAb, thyroid ultrasound and orbital computed tomography. PBMCs were separated from under 11 ml of fresh peripheral blood using Ficoll-Paque density gradient centrifugation. Total RNA was extracted with Trizol reagent, and quality was checked on an Agilent 2100 Bioanalyzer. Based on the germline V gene, the CDR1 and CDR2 sequences are MDHEN and SYDVKM. Trimming takes 3 bases off V and 4 bases off J; junction bases not matched to a gene: 6. The CDR3 has 15 amino acids, counting the end cysteine and phenylalanine. The only DNA kept is the CDR3, 45 bases in frame from the first base.

The TCR comes from a man in his fifties with Graves' ophthalmopathy. Sequencing was carried out using blood. The V and J genes are TRBV28 and TRBJ2-1; a stretch of 7 junction bases matches TRBD1. The bases are TGTGCCAGCAGTTTTGGGGGACAGTCTTACAATGAGCAGTTCTTC. This codes for CASSFGGQSYNEQFF.